One and the same sample provided the 11 T cell receptor beta chains below, sequenced in a study of CD8+CD57+ T cells in acquired aplastic anemia. Genomic DNA constituted the template upon which TCR beta VDJ and CDR3 profiling was performed. MiXCR was run by TCRdb on the reads, yielding one entry per CDR3 protein. The repertoire has 400,000 to 600,000 distinct CDR3 sequences, around a third of them found once; the top ten carry less than 0.85%. Patients picked for sequencing had shown CD8+CD57+ cell expansion detected by flow cytometry. Sequenced: sorted CD4+, CD8+, or CD8+CD57+ T cells (not recorded which) from PBMCs. Receptors originate from a human donor with aplastic anemia.

As concerns this clonotype: A much bigger clone sits one base away, suggesting this may be a read error. V usage is TRBV29-1 and J usage is TRBJ2-1; maybe TRBD1 (6 bases). The CDR3 is made up of 14 amino acids. V dropped 4 bases and J dropped 1 base, with 11 bases sitting between them. In germline, CDR1 is SQVTM, CDR2 ANQGSEA. CDR3 sequence: CSVVADRSYNEQFF. The CDR3 bases are TGCAGCGTTGTAGCTGACAGGTCCTACAATGAGCAGTTCTTC.

This clonotype was counted at least ten times. CDR3 protein: CASTRTSGMVEQYF. The DNA for the CDR3 is TGTGCCAGCACCCGGACTAGCGGGATGGTAGAGCAGTACTTC. This chain uses TRBV5-8 with TRBJ2-7; 12 positions match TRBD2. The CDR3 has 14 amino acids. The ends lost 6 bases at V and 7 bases at J; junction bases unmatched: 8. Per germline, CDR1 SGHTS and CDR2 YDEGEE.

The rearrangement joins TRBV20-1 to TRBJ2-7, with 12 bases fitting TRBD2. The CDR3 runs 15 residues. CDR1 and CDR2 from the germline V gene are DFQATT and SNEGSKA (reference sequence). The V gene end was trimmed by 2 bases and the J gene end by 1 base; junction bases not matched to a gene: 3. The chain's CDR3 is CSARRLAGESYEQYF. CDR3 sequence (DNA): TGCAGTGCTAGACGACTAGCGGGAGAATCCTACGAGCAGTACTTC.

This clonotype came up a few times. This chain joins TRBV20-1 and TRBJ1-1, with 7 bases fitting TRBD1. Germline loops: CDR1 DFQATT, CDR2 SNEGSKA (reference sequence). V gave up 5 bases and J gave up 0 bases; unmatched junction bases: 15. The CDR3 extends over 17 amino acids. CDR3 bases: TGCAGTGCTTTGGGGCGAACAGGGGAATTTATGAACACTGAAGCTTTCTTT. It specifies CSALGRTGEFMNTEAFF.

V usage is TRBV5-1 and J usage is TRBJ2-3, with 9 bases aligning to TRBD2. The V and J ends lost 4 bases and 2 bases, in that order; junction bases with no gene match: 2. The germline CDR1 and CDR2 sequences are SGHRS and YFSETQ. The CDR3 runs 14 residues. CDR3 residues: CASSAGGITDTQYF. The CDR3 DNA reads as TGCGCCAGCAGCGCGGGGGGGATCACAGATACGCAGTATTTT.

A remark on this clonotype: Just one base apart from a much larger clone, this may be a read error. The chain employs TRBV15 and TRBJ2-7, with D possibly matching TRBD1 (5 bases). The CDR3 is 13 amino acids. CDR1 and CDR2 (germline): LNHNV, YYDKDF (reference sequence). V lost 3 bases and J lost 7, with 13 bases in between. CDR3 amino acids: CATSSRGYNEQYF. The CDR3 bases are TGTGCCACCAGCAGTAGGGGCTACAATGAGCAGTACTTC.

A word on this clonotype: This could be a read error, since a much larger clone is one nucleotide away. The CDR3 sequence is CSARGRESNYGYTF. The CDR3 DNA follows: TGCAGTGCTAGGGGGAGGGAATCGAACTATGGCTACACCTTC. The genes are TRBV20-1 and TRBJ1-2; D is undetermined. V was cut by 3 bases and J by 2 bases, with 13 bases left in between. The CDR3 has 14 residues. The germline V gene encodes CDR1 DFQATT and CDR2 SNEGSKA (reference sequence).

The chain uses TRBV3-1 and TRBJ1-2; 8 positions match TRBD1. Germline CDR1 LGHDT, CDR2 YNNKEL (reference sequence). V gave up 4 bases and J gave up 7 bases; unmatched junction bases: 14. This CDR3 spans 16 amino acids. Here the CDR3 reads CASSRTQGARSGGYTF. The CDR3 bases are TGTGCCAGCAGCCGGACTCAGGGGGCGCGGTCCGGTGGCTACACCTTC.

V and J are TRBV19 and TRBJ1-3; tentatively, D is TRBD1 (6 bases). CDR3 length: 15 amino acids. V was trimmed by 1 base and J by 5 bases, leaving 12 bases between them. Germline V gene data show CDR1 as LNHDA and CDR2 as SQIVND (reference sequence). The CDR3 nucleotides read TGTGCCAGTAGTATAGCGGGGACAAGGCGAAACACCATATATTTT. This encodes CASSIAGTRRNTIYF.

This clonotype was picked up a small number of times. The chain has TRBV11-2 and TRBJ2-7; D is unclear. Deletions cut 4 bases from V and 3 bases from J, with 16 bases between. Germline V gives CDR1 SGHAT, CDR2 FQNNGV. This CDR3 is 15 amino acids long. The CDR3 sequence is CASSSVRSQYYEQYF. DNA for the CDR3: TGTGCCAGCAGCTCGGTACGGTCACAATACTACGAGCAGTACTTC.

This chain joins TRBV4-1 and TRBJ1-3; D is perhaps TRBD1 (5 bases). The CDR3 consists of 15 residues. Germline V CDR1 and CDR2: MGHRA, YSYEKL. Trimming pared 3 bases from V and 4 bases from J, leaving 13 bases between. The CDR3 loop is CASSQFHGTGNTIYF. The CDR3 DNA follows: TGCGCCAGCAGCCAGTTTCACGGGACGGGAAACACCATATATTTT.